This paragraph reports one T cell receptor (beta chain). Its specificity is not known. Lacking the conserved final phenylalanine or tryptophan, this CDR3 likely reflects a read error. No DNA is shown, since the ends of the CDR3 on it are uncertain; the CDR3 is the one TCRdb lists. Inclusive of both ends, the CDR3 amounts to 11 amino acids. The germline V gene encodes CDR1 SGHRS and CDR2 YFSETQ. This specimen belongs to a study of T cells in Graves' hyperthyroidism and ophthalmopathy. Overall study findings and caveats: A model of 13 V-J pairs discriminated ophthalmopathy from stable hyperthyroidism. Peripheral blood also featured most of the thyroid clonotypes expanded above 0.001.

Exclusion of a patient resulted from uncontrolled infection, other autoimmune disease, pregnancy or lactation. Amplification of TCR beta CDR3 regions used RNA as the template. The TCR CDR3 was amplified in a first-round RT-PCR using the HTBI primer set. TCRdb itself ran the multiplex PCR reads through MiXCR, one entry per CDR3 protein. The table has about 570,000 distinct CDR3 sequences, just over 45% seen once. Sequencing was done on a sample of peripheral blood or thyroid tissue (not recorded which). This sequence originates from an adult woman with Graves' disease, either hyperthyroidism or ophthalmopathy (not recorded which). The chain employs TRBV5-1 and TRBJ2-5; the tabulated D call, TRBD1, remains unverified against the DNA. The CDR3 protein is CASSSSAGGGT.